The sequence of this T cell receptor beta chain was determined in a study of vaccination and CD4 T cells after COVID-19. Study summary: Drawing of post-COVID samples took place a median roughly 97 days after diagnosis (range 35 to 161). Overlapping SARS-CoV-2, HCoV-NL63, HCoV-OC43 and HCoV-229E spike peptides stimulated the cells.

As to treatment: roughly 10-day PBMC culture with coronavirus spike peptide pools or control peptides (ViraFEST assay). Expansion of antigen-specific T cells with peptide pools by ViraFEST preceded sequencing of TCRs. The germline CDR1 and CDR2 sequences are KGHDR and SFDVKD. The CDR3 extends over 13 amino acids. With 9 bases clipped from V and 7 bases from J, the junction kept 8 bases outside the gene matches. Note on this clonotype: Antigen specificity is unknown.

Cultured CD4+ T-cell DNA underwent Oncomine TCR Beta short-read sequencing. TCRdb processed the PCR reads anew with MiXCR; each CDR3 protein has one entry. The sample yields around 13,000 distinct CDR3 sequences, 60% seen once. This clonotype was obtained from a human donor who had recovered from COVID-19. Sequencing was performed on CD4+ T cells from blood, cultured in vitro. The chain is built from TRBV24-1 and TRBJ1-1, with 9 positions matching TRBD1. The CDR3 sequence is CATGRQGVGEAFF. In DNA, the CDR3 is TGTGCCACCGGACGACAGGGGGTCGGTGAAGCTTTCTTT.